This is a list of T cell receptor beta chains from one sample in a study of blood T cell repertoires in COVID-19. Measured with immunoSEQ multiplex PCR; TCRdb has only the in-frame clones, and not every one. This table holds 250,000 to 300,000 clones, nearly 90% found once. Sequenced sample: peripheral blood. Receptor source: a woman younger than 45 with COVID-19, enrolled during active disease. CDR3s leave out the opening cysteine and the closing phenylalanine or tryptophan. Fields, in order: V gene, J gene, CDR3 protein.

TRBV5-6	TRBJ1-1	ASSFQGTCCDF
TRBV4-2	TRBJ2-3	ASSQDAAGGPTDTQY
TRBV19	TRBJ1-1	ASSWDRGSEAF
TRBV10-2	TRBJ1-6	ASSLQGKGSPLH
TRBV6-5	TRBJ1-2	ASSYFIQGAYGYT
TRBV11-2	TRBJ1-2	ASSYTSGSYGYT
TRBV21-1	TRBJ1-1	ASSKVGENTEAF
TRBV6-4	TRBJ1-1	ASSAHRGGTEAF
TRBV7-6	TRBJ2-1	ASSLGASIHEQF
TRBV5-5	TRBJ2-1	ASSLFGDNEQF
TRBV19	TRBJ1-4	ASSWDRATTNEKLF
TRBV6-2/TRBV6-3	TRBJ2-7	ASSSPPAYEQY
TRBV5-1	TRBJ1-1	ASSLDQQGRNTEAF
TRBV7-8	TRBJ2-3	ASSLGTDTSTDTQY
TRBV6-6	TRBJ2-2	ASSLPRLAGGKNTGELF
TRBV5-8	TRBJ2-4	ASSLGRSPQLAKNIQY
TRBV10-2	TRBJ2-3	ASSEGPGGASDTQY
TRBV27	TRBJ1-4	ATSQVLSTNEKLF
TRBV5-8	TRBJ1-4	ASSSGKLF
TRBV7-8	TRBJ2-7	ASSLAGQGGSYEQY
TRBV3-1/TRBV3-2	TRBJ2-7	ASSQGGQGEQY
TRBV11-2	TRBJ2-3	ASSYHSEGRDTQY
TRBV11-2	TRBJ2-7	ASSWDRGSYEQY
TRBV3-1/TRBV3-2	TRBJ1-6	ASSQAVGDSPLH
TRBV6-5	TRBJ1-1	ASSYRRDRGNTEAF
TRBV27	TRBJ2-2	ASSFTGGRVAGELF
TRBV2	TRBJ2-5	ACGRRLGETQY
TRBV5-1	TRBJ2-7	ASSLGRGAPYEQY
TRBV25-1	TRBJ2-7	ASSDAWEQY
TRBV5-1	TRBJ1-2	ASSLVDSADSYT
TRBV27	TRBJ2-7	ASSLLRSSGGTYEQY
TRBV5-1	TRBJ1-6	ASSLDAGHNSPLH
TRBV19	TRBJ1-2	ASSTKLRDRAWTNYGYT
TRBV6-1	TRBJ2-3	ASANGGAQDTQY
TRBV19	TRBJ2-7	ASSNSPYEQY
TRBV3-1/TRBV3-2	TRBJ2-2	ASSEDGQDNTGELF
TRBV6-5	TRBJ2-5	ASSLSGWTFQETQY
TRBV7-2	TRBJ1-4	ASSFRRGFNEKLF
TRBV25-1	TRBJ2-7	ASAILEQY
TRBV3-1/TRBV3-2	TRBJ2-1	ASSHRGTGGNEQF
TRBV14	TRBJ1-2	ASSQDLGYGYT
TRBV15	TRBJ1-5	ATSRPPTGAQPQH
TRBV18	TRBJ1-5	ASSPPGQGGRPQH
TRBV14	TRBJ2-3	ASSPGTRGLSDTQY
TRBV10-2	TRBJ1-1	ASTDRGRTEAF